These 16 T cell receptor beta chains were all obtained from the same sample, sequenced in a study of T cells after yellow fever vaccination. TCRdb re-derived calls from the 5' RACE reads in MiXCR, one entry per CDR3 protein. This table holds 400,000 to 650,000 distinct CDR3 sequences, 20% to 25% found once. This material consisted of PBMCs, taken about 20 days after the first yellow fever vaccination. These receptor sequences come from a man aged 18-30 years who received the YFV17D yellow fever vaccine.

This clonotype was seen a handful of times. The chain employs TRBV12-3 or TRBV12-4 and TRBJ1-4; maybe TRBD1 (6 bases). V was trimmed by 4 bases and J by 7 bases, leaving 13 bases between them. This CDR3 has 14 residues. Here the CDR3 DNA reads TGTGCCAGCAGTTCCCAGGGGTTTCTTGAAAAACTGTTTTTT. Protein sequence: CASSSQGFLEKLFF.

The rearrangement uses TRBV12-3 or TRBV12-4 and TRBJ2-5; perhaps TRBD2 as D (5 bases). This CDR3 comprises 13 residues. Between the trimmed V and J ends, which lost 5 bases and 7 bases, there was a span of 14 bases. CDR3 in DNA: TGTGCCAGCAGTGGGAATACCCTAGCGACCCAGTACTTC. It translates to CASSGNTLATQYF.

This clonotype has more than one count but fewer than ten. For the CDR3, the DNA is TGTGCCAGCAGCTTAATTGGCGGGGGTAGATACAATGAGCAGTTCTTC. Protein: CASSLIGGGRYNEQFF. The chain uses TRBV7-9 and TRBJ2-1; TRBD2 matches at 7 bases. Germline lookup yields CDR1 SEHNR and CDR2 FQNEAQ (reference sequence). The CDR3 is made up of 16 amino acids. V gave up 2 bases and J gave up 4 bases; unmatched junction bases: 8.

This clonotype has only a few counts. The chain links TRBV4-1 to TRBJ2-7; possibly TRBD1 or TRBD2 for D (6 bases each). With 0 bases removed from V and 3 bases from J, the gap between germline ends came to 12 bases. Germline-derived CDR1 and CDR2 are MGHRA and YSYEKL. There are 15 residues in the CDR3. The CDR3 region has the DNA TGCGCCAGCAGCCAAGAAGTGGGGGGCGGCTACGAGCAGTACTTC. It specifies CASSQEVGGGYEQYF.

This clonotype was found once. The DNA of the CDR3 is TGTGCCAGCAGCTCCAGGGACCAGGGACCGTTGCGGCAGTACGTC. Encoded protein: CASSSRDQGPLRQYV. V and J are TRBV11-2 and TRBJ2-7; either TRBD1 or TRBD2 may fit D (5 bases each). CDR3 length: 15 residues. CDR1 and CDR2 (germline): SGHAT, FQNNGV. The germline V and J ends were trimmed by 4 bases and 9 bases, with 22 bases remaining between them.

The V and J genes are TRBV5-1 and TRBJ1-1, with TRBD1 identical over 8 bases. The CDR3 consists of 16 residues. CDR1 SGHRS and CDR2 YFSETQ come from the germline V gene. V lost 1 base to trimming and J lost 0 bases; unmatched junction nucleotides: 5. In DNA form, the CDR3 reads TGCGCCAGCAGCTTGAGTACAGGGGGGATGAACACTGAAGCTTTCTTT. Residues: CASSLSTGGMNTEAFF.

V is TRBV19 and J is TRBJ2-1, with 11 nucleotides matching TRBD2. This CDR3 is built from 17 residues. Trimming removed 6 bases from V and 3 bases from J; junction bases left unmatched: 10. Germline V gene lookup returns CDR1 LNHDA and CDR2 SQIVND (reference sequence). This CDR3 reads CASSPASGGLVYNEQFF. The CDR3 DNA follows: TGTGCCAGTAGCCCTGCTAGCGGGGGGTTAGTCTACAATGAGCAGTTCTTC. Variable domain in full (rest from reference TRBV19 and TRBJ2-1): DGGITQSPKYLFRKEGQNVTLSCEQNLNHDAMYWYRQDPGQGLRLIYYSQIVNDFQKGDIAEGYSVSREKKESFPLTVTSAQKNPTAFYLCASSPASGGLVYNEQFFGPGTRLTVL.

In this sample, this clonotype turned up many times. The chain couples TRBV5-6 to TRBJ2-1; no clear D. Trimming pared 0 bases from V and 9 bases from J, leaving 4 bases between. The CDR3 has 11 amino acids. Germline CDR1 is SGHDT and CDR2 is YYEEEE. DNA for the CDR3: TGTGCCAGCAGCTTGGACGGTGAGCAGTTCTTC. Translating it yields CASSLDGEQFF.

This clonotype was counted a few times. J is TRBJ2-1 and V is TRBV7-8; D gene uncertain. The CDR3 is 9 amino acids. Germline V gene sequence: CDR1 SGHVS, CDR2 FQNEAQ. V shed 10 bases and J shed 11 bases, with 9 bases lying between them. CDR3 amino acids: CATSSQQFF. The CDR3 DNA reads TGTGCCACCTCAAGCCAGCAGTTCTTC.

This clonotype was seen only a few times. The gene calls are TRBV7-2 and TRBJ2-5; 7 positions agree with TRBD1. Germline V CDR1 and CDR2: SGHTA, FQGNSA. This CDR3 contains 15 residues. J lost 2 bases, V lost 5 bases, and 8 bases had no gene match. Here the CDR3 DNA reads TGTGCCAGCAGCCTGGGACAGACCTTTCAAGAGACCCAGTACTTC. Encoded protein: CASSLGQTFQETQYF.

The chain has TRBV5-4 and TRBJ2-3, with 11 nucleotides matching TRBD2. Germline CDR1 reads SGHNT; CDR2 reads YYREEE (reference sequence). The CDR3 contains 17 residues. With V trimmed by 2 bases and J by 0 bases, 5 bases remained unmatched. The CDR3 nucleotides are TGTGCCAGCAGCTTCAGACTAGCGGGGTCTAGCACAGATACGCAGTATTTT. It translates to CASSFRLAGSSTDTQYF. Looking up the rest from reference TRBV5-4 and TRBJ2-3 gives the full variable domain: ETGVTQSPTHLIKTRGQQVTLRCSSQSGHNTVSWYQQALGQGPQFIFQYYREEENGRGNFPPRFSGLQFPNYSSELNVNALELDDSALYLCASSFRLAGSSTDTQYFGPGTRLTVL.

This clonotype has a handful of counts. DNA for the CDR3: TGTGCCAGCAGTCAACCGGGACAGGGGGCAACTAATGAAAAACTGTTTTTT. It yields the protein CASSQPGQGATNEKLFF. The gene calls are TRBV6-1 and TRBJ1-4; 11 nucleotides line up with TRBD1. Looked up from germline, CDR1 is MNHNS and CDR2 is SASEGT. The CDR3 covers 17 residues. Trimming cost V 5 bases and J 0 bases; bases outside gene matches: 5.

This clonotype is a singleton in its sample. V is TRBV5-4 and J is TRBJ1-4; TRBD1 matches at 8 bases. Germline CDR1 reads SGHNT; CDR2 reads YYREEE (reference sequence). The junction had 11 bases not matched to a gene; V was cut back by 3 bases and J by 4 bases. The CDR3 has 17 amino acids. The DNA of the CDR3 is TGTGCCAGCAGCTCTGGGACAGGTTCGCACGGTAATGAAAAACTGTTTTTT. It yields the protein CASSSGTGSHGNEKLFF.

This clonotype was picked up a small number of times. The chain has TRBV5-1 and TRBJ2-2; no clear D. This CDR3 is built from 14 residues. Germline V gene lookup returns CDR1 SGHRS and CDR2 YFSETQ. Trimming stripped 1 base from V and 2 bases from J, with 6 bases between. Here the CDR3 DNA reads TGCGCCAGCAGCTTGCGCAGTAACACCGGGGAGCTGTTTTTT. It yields the protein CASSLRSNTGELFF.

This clonotype has more than one count but fewer than ten. The chain links TRBV9 to TRBJ2-6; D is ambiguous. The CDR3 is 15 amino acids. Trimming left V 0 bases short and J 0 bases short, with 4 bases between. CDR1 and CDR2 (germline): SGDLS, YYNGEE. The CDR3 is CASSVAASGANVLTF. Here the CDR3 DNA reads TGTGCCAGCAGCGTAGCGGCCTCTGGGGCCAACGTCCTGACTTTC.

The chain joins TRBV15 to TRBJ2-7; D may correspond to TRBD1 or TRBD2 (6 bases each). The CDR3 is 16 amino acids. Per germline, CDR1 LNHNV and CDR2 YYDKDF (reference sequence). The V end lost 0 bases, the J end lost 4 bases, and 16 bases lay between the germline ends. This CDR3 is CATSRDLWGASYEQYV. The CDR3, as DNA: TGTGCCACCAGCAGAGATCTCTGGGGGGCCTCGTACGAGCAGTACGTC.